These 6 T cell receptor beta chains came from one sample sequenced in a study of OX40 agonist ivuxolimab in advanced cancers. Profiling relied on immunoSEQ multiplex PCR, and the TCRdb table lists in-frame clones only, not all of them. Here the sample spans about 96,000 clones, approximately 80% being singletons. The input for sequencing was CD4+ or CD8+ T cells sorted from blood, taken in a trial of the OX40 agonist ivuxolimab. The source is an adult with an advanced solid tumor such as melanoma, head and neck, liver or kidney cancer.

The chain links TRBV23-1 to TRBJ2-7; TRBD1 matches 7 bases. TRBV23-1 falls under the ORF class, with uncertain function. The CDR3 loop spans 17 amino acids. Unmatched junction bases numbered 8, after V lost 0 bases and J lost 0 bases. The DNA for the CDR3 is TGCGCCAGCAGTCAATCGACAGGAACAGGGGCCTCCTACGAGCAGTACTTC. This sequence encodes CASSQSTGTGASYEQYF.

The chain recombines TRBV2 with TRBJ2-5; 10 bases map to TRBD2. The DNA end is more similar to TRBJ2-7, so the J call may be wrong. This CDR3 contains 13 residues. From germline, CDR1 is SNHLY and CDR2 FYNNEI. The CDR3 reads CASSGTSAYEQYF. Written as DNA, the CDR3 is TGTGCCAGCAGCGGGACTAGCGCCTACGAGCAGTACTTC.

The chain has TRBV7-9 and TRBJ1-4; 9 positions agree with TRBD1. Germline V gives CDR1 SEHNR, CDR2 FQNEAQ (reference sequence). CDR3 size: 15 residues. With 5 bases clipped from V and 6 bases from J, the junction kept 7 bases outside the gene matches. CDR3 sequence: CASSIRDRDHEKLFF. Here the CDR3 DNA reads TGTGCCAGCAGCATCCGGGACAGGGATCATGAAAAACTGTTTTTT.

This chain joins TRBV5-4 and TRBJ1-2; D not certain. The CDR3 runs 15 residues. The germline V gene encodes CDR1 SGHNT and CDR2 YYREEE (reference sequence). V was clipped by 7 bases and J by 8 bases, with 24 bases between them. The CDR3 region has the DNA TGTGCCAGCGGACTCGGCGAGCGCGGGCTGGAAGGCTACACCTTC. Translated, it gives CASGLGERGLEGYTF.

The chain is built from TRBV29-1 and TRBJ1-4, with D uncertain. Germline lookup yields CDR1 SQVTM and CDR2 ANQGSEA. The CDR3 spans 14 residues. V dropped 4 bases and J dropped 1 base, with 10 bases sitting between them. In DNA form, the CDR3 reads TGCAGCGTTGTGGCAGGTCAAACTAATGAAAAACTGTTTTTT. This sequence encodes CSVVAGQTNEKLFF.

This rearrangement joins TRBV15 to TRBJ2-1; 10 bases match TRBD2. The CDR3 sequence is 14 residues long. Trimming removed 5 bases from V and 7 bases from J; junction bases left unmatched: 5. Germline lookup yields CDR1 LNHNV and CDR2 YYDKDF (reference sequence). The CDR3 reads CATSSSGGSNEQFF. The CDR3 DNA is TGTGCCACCAGCTCTAGCGGGGGCTCGAATGAGCAGTTCTTC.